The 8 T cell receptor beta chains below were found in one sample sequenced in a study of blood T cell repertoires in COVID-19. The table came from immunoSEQ multiplex PCR; TCRdb's copy has only in-frame clones and leaves some out. The data hold 150,000 or so clones, with 85% observed a single time. The sample comprised peripheral blood. These receptors originate from a human donor with acute or convalescent COVID-19. The donor label of this sample is uncertain.

The chain couples TRBV18 to TRBJ2-5, with a possible D match to TRBD2 (7 bases). Germline V lookup: CDR1 KGHSH, CDR2 LQKENI. V gave up 0 bases and J gave up 4 bases, with 15 bases separating them. The CDR3 has 16 amino acids. As DNA, the CDR3 is TGTGCCAGCTCACCACCGCTCCCGGGGGGCGGAGAGACCCAGTACTTC. Its protein is CASSPPLPGGGETQYF.

This clone was detected once. The chain links TRBV28 to TRBJ1-4; possible D gene TRBD1, 6 bases. V lost 4 bases and J 3 bases, leaving 12 bases between the germline ends. The CDR3 length is 15 residues. Germline CDR1 is MDHEN and CDR2 is SYDVKM. The CDR3 loop reads CASSSTGKANEKLFF. The CDR3, as DNA: TGTGCCAGCAGTTCCACAGGGAAGGCTAATGAAAAACTGTTTTTT.

This chain connects TRBV7-9 to TRBJ1-3, with TRBD1 identical over 7 bases. Germline-derived CDR1 and CDR2 are SEHNR and FQNEAQ (reference sequence). V shed 5 bases, J shed 4 bases, and the junction held 5 bases outside the gene matches. The CDR3 is made up of 14 amino acids. The chain's CDR3 is CASSDRTGGNTIYF. The CDR3 nucleotides read TGTGCCAGCAGCGATCGGACAGGCGGAAACACCATATATTTT.

This clone occurred many times. The gene calls are TRBV5-8 and TRBJ1-2; D unresolved. The CDR3 contains 12 residues. CDR1 and CDR2 from the germline V gene are SGHTS and YDEGEE. V lost 5 bases to trimming and J lost 4 bases, with 9 bases between them. The DNA for the CDR3 is TGTGCCAGCAGGATCCGGGGCTATGGCTACACCTTC. Its translation: CASRIRGYGYTF. The full variable domain, in which reference TRBV5-8 and TRBJ1-2 provide the parts outside the CDR3, is EAGVTQSPTHLIKTRGQQATLRCSPISGHTSVYWYQQALGLGLQFLLWYDEGEERNRGNFPPRFSGRQFPNYSSELNVNALELEDSALYLCASRIRGYGYTFGSGTRLTVV.

The chain combines TRBV5-6 with TRBJ1-1, with D uncertain. Germline CDR1 SGHDT, CDR2 YYEEEE. The length of the CDR3 is 16 residues. V was trimmed by 0 bases and J by 4 bases, leaving 16 bases between them. In DNA form, the CDR3 reads TGTGCCAGCAGCTTGGGAATACCCCTGGAGGCCACTGAAGCTTTCTTT. It is translated as CASSLGIPLEATEAFF.

J is TRBJ2-2 and V is TRBV13, with TRBD1 matching 8 bases. In germline, CDR1 is PRHDT, CDR2 FYEKMQ (reference sequence). The CDR3 is 16 residues long. Trimming took 3 bases from V and 4 from J; bases not matched to a gene: 7. As DNA, the CDR3 is TGTGCCAGCAGCTTCCGTGGACAGGGTGTCACCGGGGAGCTGTTTTTT. Residues: CASSFRGQGVTGELFF.

J is TRBJ2-3 and V is TRBV5-1, with D possibly matching TRBD2 (5 bases). The germline V and J ends were trimmed by 4 bases and 3 bases, with 21 bases remaining between them. Germline V gene sequence: CDR1 SGHRS, CDR2 YFSETQ. CDR3 length equals 17 residues. Here the CDR3 DNA reads TGCGCCAGCAGCCCACGCCTTACGGGGAGAGTAACAGATACGCAGTATTTT. Translating it yields CASSPRLTGRVTDTQYF.

This clone was seen just once. V is TRBV6-5 and J is TRBJ1-3; 8 bases fit TRBD1. The germline gives CDR1 MNHEY, CDR2 SVGAGI. V lost 7 bases, J lost 2 bases, and 4 bases stayed unmatched. This CDR3 has 14 residues. This chain's CDR3 is CASIQQGAGNTIYF. The CDR3, as DNA: TGTGCCAGCATTCAACAGGGGGCTGGAAACACCATATATTTT.